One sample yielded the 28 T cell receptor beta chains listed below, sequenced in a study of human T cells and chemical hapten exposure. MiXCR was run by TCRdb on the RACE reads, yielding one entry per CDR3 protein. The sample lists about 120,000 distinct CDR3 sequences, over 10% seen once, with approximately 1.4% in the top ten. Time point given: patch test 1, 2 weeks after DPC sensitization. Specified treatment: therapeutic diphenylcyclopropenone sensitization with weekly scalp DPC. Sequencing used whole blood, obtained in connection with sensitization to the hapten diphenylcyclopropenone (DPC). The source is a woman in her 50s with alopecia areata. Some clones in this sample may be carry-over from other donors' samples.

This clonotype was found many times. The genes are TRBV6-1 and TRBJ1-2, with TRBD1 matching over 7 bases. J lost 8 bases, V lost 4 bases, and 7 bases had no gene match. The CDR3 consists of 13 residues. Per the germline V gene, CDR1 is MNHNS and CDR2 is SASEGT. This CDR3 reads CASSGEGANGYTF. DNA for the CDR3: TGTGCCAGCAGTGGGGAGGGGGCGAACGGCTACACCTTC.

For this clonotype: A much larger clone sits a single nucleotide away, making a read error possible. The CDR3 region has the DNA TGCGCCAGCAGCCCCACAGGGGACTTTGGCTACACCTTC. Its translation: CASSPTGDFGYTF. The chain has TRBV5-1 and TRBJ1-2, with 7 bases that match TRBD1. In germline, CDR1 is SGHRS, CDR2 YFSETQ. The CDR3 runs to 13 residues. Germline trimming cut 4 bases from V and 7 bases from J; bases unmatched to any gene: 7.

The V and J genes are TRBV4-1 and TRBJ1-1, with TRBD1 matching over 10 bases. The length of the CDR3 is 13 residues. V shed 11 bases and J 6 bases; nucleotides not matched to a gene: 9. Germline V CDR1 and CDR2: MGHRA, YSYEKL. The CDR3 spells CAVTGTGVPEAFF. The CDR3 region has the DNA TGCGCCGTTACCGGGACAGGGGTGCCTGAAGCTTTCTTT.

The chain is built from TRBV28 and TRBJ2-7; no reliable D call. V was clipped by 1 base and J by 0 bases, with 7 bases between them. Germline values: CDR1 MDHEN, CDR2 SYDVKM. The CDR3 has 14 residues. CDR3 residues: CASSLLDGSYEQYF. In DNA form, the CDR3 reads TGTGCCAGCAGTTTATTGGACGGCTCCTACGAGCAGTACTTC.

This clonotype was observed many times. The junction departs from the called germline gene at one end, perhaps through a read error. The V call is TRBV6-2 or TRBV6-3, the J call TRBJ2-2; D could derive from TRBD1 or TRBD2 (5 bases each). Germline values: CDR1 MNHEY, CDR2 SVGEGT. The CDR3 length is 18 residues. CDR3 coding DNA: TGTGCCAGCACTTACGGGGCGGATGGCCGTTCAAACACCGGGGAGCTGTTTTTT. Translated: CASTYGADGRSNTGELFF.

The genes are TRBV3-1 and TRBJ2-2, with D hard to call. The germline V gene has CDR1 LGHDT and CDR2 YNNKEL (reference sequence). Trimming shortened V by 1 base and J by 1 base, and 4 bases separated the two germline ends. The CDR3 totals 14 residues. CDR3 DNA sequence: TGTGCCAGCAGCCAAGGAGGGAACACCGGGGAGCTGTTTTTT. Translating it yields CASSQGGNTGELFF.

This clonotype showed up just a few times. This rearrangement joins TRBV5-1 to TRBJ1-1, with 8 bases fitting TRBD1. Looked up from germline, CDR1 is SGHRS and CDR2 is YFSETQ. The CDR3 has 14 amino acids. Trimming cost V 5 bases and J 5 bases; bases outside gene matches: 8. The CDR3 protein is CASSFQGARTEAFF. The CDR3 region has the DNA TGCGCCAGCAGTTTCCAGGGGGCGCGGACTGAAGCTTTCTTT.

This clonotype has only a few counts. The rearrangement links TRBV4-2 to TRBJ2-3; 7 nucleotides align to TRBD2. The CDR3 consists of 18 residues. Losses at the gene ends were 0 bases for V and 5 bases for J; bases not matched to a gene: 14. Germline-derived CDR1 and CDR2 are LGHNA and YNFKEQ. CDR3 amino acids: CASSQEWVSGRAEDTQYF. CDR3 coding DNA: TGTGCCAGCAGCCAAGAATGGGTTAGTGGGAGGGCCGAAGATACGCAGTATTTT.

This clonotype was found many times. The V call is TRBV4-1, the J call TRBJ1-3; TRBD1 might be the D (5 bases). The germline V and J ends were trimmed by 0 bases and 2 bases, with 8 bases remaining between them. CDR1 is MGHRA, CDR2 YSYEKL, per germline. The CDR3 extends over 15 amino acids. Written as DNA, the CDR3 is TGCGCCAGCAGCCAAGACAGGGCGACTGGAAACACCATATATTTT. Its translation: CASSQDRATGNTIYF.

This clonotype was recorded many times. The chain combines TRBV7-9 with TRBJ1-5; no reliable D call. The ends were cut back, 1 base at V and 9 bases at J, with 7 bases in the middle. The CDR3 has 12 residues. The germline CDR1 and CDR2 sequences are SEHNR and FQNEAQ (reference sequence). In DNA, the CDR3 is TGTGCCAGCAGCTTAGACATTGCGCCCCAGCATTTT. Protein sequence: CASSLDIAPQHF.

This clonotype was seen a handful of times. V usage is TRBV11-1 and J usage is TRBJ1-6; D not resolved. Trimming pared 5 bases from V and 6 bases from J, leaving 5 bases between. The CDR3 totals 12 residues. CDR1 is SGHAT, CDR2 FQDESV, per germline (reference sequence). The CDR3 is CASSQPNSPLHF. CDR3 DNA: TGTGCCAGCAGCCAGCCTAATTCACCCCTCCACTTT.

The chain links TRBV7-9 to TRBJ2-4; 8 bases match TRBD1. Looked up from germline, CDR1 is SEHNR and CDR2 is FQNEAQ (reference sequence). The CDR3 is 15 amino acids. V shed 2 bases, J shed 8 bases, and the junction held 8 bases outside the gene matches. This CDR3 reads CASSLQGAVGDIQYF. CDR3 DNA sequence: TGTGCCAGCAGCTTACAGGGGGCAGTCGGAGACATTCAGTACTTC. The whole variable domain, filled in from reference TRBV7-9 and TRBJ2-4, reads DTGVSQNPRHKITKRGQNVTFRCDPISEHNRLYWYRQTLGQGPEFLTYFQNEAQLEKSRLLSDRFSAERPKGSFSTLEIQRTEQGDSAMYLCASSLQGAVGDIQYFGAGTRLSVL.

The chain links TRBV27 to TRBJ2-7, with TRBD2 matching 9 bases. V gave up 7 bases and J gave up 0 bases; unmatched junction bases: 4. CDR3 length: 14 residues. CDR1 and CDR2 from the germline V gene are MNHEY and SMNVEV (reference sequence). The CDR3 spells CASKASGTSYEQYF. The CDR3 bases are TGTGCCAGCAAGGCTAGCGGGACCTCCTACGAGCAGTACTTC.

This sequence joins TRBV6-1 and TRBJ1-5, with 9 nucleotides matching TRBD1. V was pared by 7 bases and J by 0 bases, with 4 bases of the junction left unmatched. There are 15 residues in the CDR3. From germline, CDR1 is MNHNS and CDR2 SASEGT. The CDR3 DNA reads TGTGCCAGCACCGGGACAGGGACTAGCAATCAGCCCCAGCATTTT. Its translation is CASTGTGTSNQPQHF.

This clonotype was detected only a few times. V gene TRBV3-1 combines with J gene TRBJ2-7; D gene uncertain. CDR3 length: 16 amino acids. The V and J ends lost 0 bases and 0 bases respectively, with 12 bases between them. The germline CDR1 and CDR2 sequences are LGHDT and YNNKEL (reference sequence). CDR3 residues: CASSQDAGRSSYEQYF. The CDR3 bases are TGTGCCAGCAGCCAAGACGCCGGACGGAGCTCCTACGAGCAGTACTTC.

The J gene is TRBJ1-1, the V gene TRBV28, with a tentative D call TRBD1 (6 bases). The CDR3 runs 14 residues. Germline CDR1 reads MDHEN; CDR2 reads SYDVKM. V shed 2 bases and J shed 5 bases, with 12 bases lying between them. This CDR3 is CASSLGIRGTEAFF. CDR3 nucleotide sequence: TGTGCCAGCAGTTTAGGAATCAGGGGTACTGAAGCTTTCTTT.

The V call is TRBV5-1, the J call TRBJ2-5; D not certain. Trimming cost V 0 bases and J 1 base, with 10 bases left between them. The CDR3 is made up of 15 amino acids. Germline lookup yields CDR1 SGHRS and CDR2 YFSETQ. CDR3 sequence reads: CASSLGILPQETQYF. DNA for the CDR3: TGCGCCAGCAGCTTGGGAATACTACCCCAAGAGACCCAGTACTTC.

The CDR3 sequence is CASSQEGWNGENTEAFF. The DNA for the CDR3 is TGCGCCAGCAGCCAAGAGGGATGGAACGGAGAGAACACTGAAGCTTTCTTT. This sequence joins TRBV4-3 and TRBJ1-1; no clear D gene. This CDR3 is 17 amino acids long. Trimming removed 0 bases at V and 1 base at J, with 15 bases between. Germline-derived CDR1 and CDR2 are LGHNA and YSLEER.

In DNA form, the CDR3 reads TGTGCCAGCACCCCCCGGTGGGACTATGGCTACACCTTC. Translating it yields CASTPRWDYGYTF. The V and J genes are TRBV12-3 or TRBV12-4 and TRBJ1-2, with no clear D. This CDR3 region has 13 residues. Trimming stripped 7 bases from V and 3 bases from J, with 12 bases between.

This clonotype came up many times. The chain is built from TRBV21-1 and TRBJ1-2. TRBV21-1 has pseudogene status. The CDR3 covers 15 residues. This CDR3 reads CASSKWEETNYGYTF. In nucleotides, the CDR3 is TGTGCCAGCAGCAAATGGGAGGAGACTAACTATGGCTACACCTTC.

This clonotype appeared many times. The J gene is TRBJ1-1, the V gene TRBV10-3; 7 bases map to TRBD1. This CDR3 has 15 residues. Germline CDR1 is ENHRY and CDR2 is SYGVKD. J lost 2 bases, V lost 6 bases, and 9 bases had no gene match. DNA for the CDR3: TGTGCCATCAGGGAAACCGGGACAGAAAACACTGAAGCTTTCTTT. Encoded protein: CAIRETGTENTEAFF.

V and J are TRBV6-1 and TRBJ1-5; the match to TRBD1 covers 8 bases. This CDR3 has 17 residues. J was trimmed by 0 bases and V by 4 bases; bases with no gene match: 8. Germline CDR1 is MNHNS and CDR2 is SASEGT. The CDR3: CASSAFGQGVSNQPQHF. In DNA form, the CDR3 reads TGTGCCAGCAGTGCCTTTGGACAGGGTGTTAGCAATCAGCCCCAGCATTTT.

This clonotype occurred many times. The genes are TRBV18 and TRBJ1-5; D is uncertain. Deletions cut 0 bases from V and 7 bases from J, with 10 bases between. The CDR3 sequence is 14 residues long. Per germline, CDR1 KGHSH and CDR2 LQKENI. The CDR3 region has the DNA TGTGCCAGCTCACCACCAGACTGGGAACAGCCCCAGCATTTT. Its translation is CASSPPDWEQPQHF.

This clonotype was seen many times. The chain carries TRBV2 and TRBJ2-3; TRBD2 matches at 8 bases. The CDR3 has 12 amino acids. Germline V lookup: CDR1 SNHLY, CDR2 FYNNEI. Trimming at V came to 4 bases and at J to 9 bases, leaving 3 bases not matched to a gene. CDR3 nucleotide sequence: TGTGCCAGCAGTGGGAGCGGGGGAACGCAGTATTTT. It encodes CASSGSGGTQYF.

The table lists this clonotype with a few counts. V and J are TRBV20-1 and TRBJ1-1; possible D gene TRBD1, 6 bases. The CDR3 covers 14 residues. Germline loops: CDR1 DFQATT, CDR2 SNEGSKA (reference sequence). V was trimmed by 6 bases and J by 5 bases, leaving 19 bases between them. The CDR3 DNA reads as TGCAGTGCCCTGCTGACAGGCCGGAGGACTGAAGCTTTCTTT. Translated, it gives CSALLTGRRTEAFF.

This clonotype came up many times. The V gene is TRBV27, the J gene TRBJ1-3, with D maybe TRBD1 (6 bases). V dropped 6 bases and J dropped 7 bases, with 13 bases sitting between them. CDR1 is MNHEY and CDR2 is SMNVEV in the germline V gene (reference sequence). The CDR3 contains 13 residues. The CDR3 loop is CASRGTSVNTIYF. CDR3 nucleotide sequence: TGTGCCAGCAGAGGGACATCAGTCAACACCATATATTTT.

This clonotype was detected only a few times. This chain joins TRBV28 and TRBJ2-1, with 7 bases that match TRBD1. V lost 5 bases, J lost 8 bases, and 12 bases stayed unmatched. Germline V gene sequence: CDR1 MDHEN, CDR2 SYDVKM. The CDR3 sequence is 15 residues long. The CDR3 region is CASSNTGVRTHEQFF. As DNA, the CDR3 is TGTGCCAGCAGTAACACAGGGGTGCGGACGCATGAGCAGTTCTTC.

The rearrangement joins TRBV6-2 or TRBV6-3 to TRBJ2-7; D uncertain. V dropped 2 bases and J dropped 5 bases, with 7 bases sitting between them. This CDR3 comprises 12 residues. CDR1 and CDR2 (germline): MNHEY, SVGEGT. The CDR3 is CASSYVGNEQYF. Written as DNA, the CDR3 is TGTGCCAGCAGTTACGTGGGGAACGAGCAGTACTTC.